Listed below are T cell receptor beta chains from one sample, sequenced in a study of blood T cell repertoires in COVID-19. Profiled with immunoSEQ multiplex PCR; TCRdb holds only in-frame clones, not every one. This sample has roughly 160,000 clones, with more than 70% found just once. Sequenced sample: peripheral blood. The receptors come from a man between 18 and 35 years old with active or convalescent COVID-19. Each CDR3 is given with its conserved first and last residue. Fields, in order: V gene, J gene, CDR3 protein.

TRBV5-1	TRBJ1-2	CASTDGTGIDGYTF
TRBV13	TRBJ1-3	CASSPKLSGNTIYF
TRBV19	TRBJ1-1	CASSIGGTVNTEAFF
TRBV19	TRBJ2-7	CASSMASGSYEQYF
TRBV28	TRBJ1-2	CASSSPTGGYTF
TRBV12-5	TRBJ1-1	CASGLPRGRGLISNTEAFF
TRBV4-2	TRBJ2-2	CASSANQVGELFF
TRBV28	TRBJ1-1	CASSARDRVFTEAFF
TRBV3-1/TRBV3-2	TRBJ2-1	CASRKDSYEQFF
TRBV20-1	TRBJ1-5	CSASILRYQPQHF
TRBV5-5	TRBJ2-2	CASSPRDLRTGELFF
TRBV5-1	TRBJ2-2	CASSLQQGSAGELFF
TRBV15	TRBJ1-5	CATSRPSWGGVGNQPQHF
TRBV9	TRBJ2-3	CASSVGAGNTDTQYF
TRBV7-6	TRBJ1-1	CASAPGPSGGRDTEAFF
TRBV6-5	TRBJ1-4	CASSYRTGGAGKLFF
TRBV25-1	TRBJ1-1	CASSKQGHTEAFF
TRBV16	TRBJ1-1	CASSHIGGTNTEAFF
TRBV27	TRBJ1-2	CASGSGLLGDGYTF
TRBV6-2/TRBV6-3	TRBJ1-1	CASSYPGPTEAFF
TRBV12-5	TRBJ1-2	CASGLGGQHGYTF
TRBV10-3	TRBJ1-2	CAISESLGQGSNYGYTF
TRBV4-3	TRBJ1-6	CASSQVKGSRHSPLHF
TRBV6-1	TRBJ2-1	CASSEVGDNEQFF
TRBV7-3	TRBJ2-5	CASSPSSSEETQYF
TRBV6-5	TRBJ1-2	CASSHRDHYGYTF
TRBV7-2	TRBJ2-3	CASSLEIAGLGTDTQYF
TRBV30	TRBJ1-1	CAWTKRVNTEAFF
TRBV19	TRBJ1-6	CASSIELPGQSNSPLHF
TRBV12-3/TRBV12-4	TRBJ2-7	CASSLRGEQYF
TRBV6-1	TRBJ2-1	CASSEETGVYNEQFF
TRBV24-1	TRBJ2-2	CATSKEGTSGELFF